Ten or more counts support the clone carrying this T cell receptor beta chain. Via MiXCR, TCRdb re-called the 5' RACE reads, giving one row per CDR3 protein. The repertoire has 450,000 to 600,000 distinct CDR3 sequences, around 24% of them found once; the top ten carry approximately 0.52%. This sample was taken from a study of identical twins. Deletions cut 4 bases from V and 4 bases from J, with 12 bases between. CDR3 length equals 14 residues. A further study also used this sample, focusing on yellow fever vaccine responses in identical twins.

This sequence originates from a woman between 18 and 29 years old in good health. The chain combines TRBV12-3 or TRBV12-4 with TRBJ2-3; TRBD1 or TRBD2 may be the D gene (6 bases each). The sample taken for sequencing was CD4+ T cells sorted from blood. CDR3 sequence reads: CASSYPGAADTQYF. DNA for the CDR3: TGTGCCAGCAGTTATCCGGGGGCGGCAGATACGCAGTATTTT.